These T cell receptor beta chains were read from a single sample in a study of shared clonotypes between healthy human individuals. TCRdb's copy holds only in-frame clones and misses some; the assay was immunoSEQ multiplex PCR. The data contain about 680,000 clones, around 90% of them seen just once; the ten biggest clones take up 24%. Sample: naive CD8+ T cells sorted from blood. All receptors derive from a young man in good health. Each CDR3 is given without its conserved first and last residue. Each record gives: J gene, clone size, V gene, CDR3 protein. Clone size is shown for a subset of rows, as once, few, many or a class of expanded clone.

j_gene: TRBJ1-4
abundance: .
v_gene: TRBV6-5
CDR3aa: ASSYSDRGNEKLF

j_gene: TRBJ2-3
abundance: .
v_gene: TRBV11-2
CDR3aa: ASRRASGSLTDTQY

j_gene: TRBJ2-1
abundance: .
v_gene: TRBV27
CDR3aa: ASSPGLDTYNEQF

j_gene: TRBJ2-7
abundance: .
v_gene: TRBV4-3
CDR3aa: ASSQVPGPTYEQY

j_gene: TRBJ1-2
abundance: .
v_gene: TRBV27
CDR3aa: ASSLVRDISRAANYGYT

j_gene: TRBJ2-7
abundance: .
v_gene: TRBV7-2
CDR3aa: ASSLSGVSYEQY

j_gene: TRBJ2-7
abundance: .
v_gene: TRBV9
CDR3aa: ASSSGTGAYEQY

j_gene: TRBJ1-2
abundance: .
v_gene: TRBV28
CDR3aa: ASSLPLGNYGYT

j_gene: TRBJ1-3
abundance: .
v_gene: TRBV21-1
CDR3aa: ASSPGTGDLIGFSSTIY

j_gene: TRBJ2-7
abundance: .
v_gene: TRBV6-1
CDR3aa: ASQGQGSDEQY

j_gene: TRBJ2-3
abundance: .
v_gene: TRBV28
CDR3aa: ASSLRGLSTDTQY

j_gene: TRBJ2-7
abundance: .
v_gene: TRBV19
CDR3aa: ASSIGWGQGTYEQY

j_gene: TRBJ2-1
abundance: .
v_gene: TRBV30
CDR3aa: AWKEYRVNEQF

j_gene: TRBJ2-7
abundance: once
v_gene: TRBV19
CDR3aa: ASSFGIGFYEQY

j_gene: TRBJ1-2
abundance: .
v_gene: TRBV6-1
CDR3aa: ASSEGGWGPTYGYT

j_gene: TRBJ2-7
abundance: once
v_gene: TRBV9
CDR3aa: ASSVGATSTYEQY

j_gene: TRBJ2-1
abundance: .
v_gene: TRBV19
CDR3aa: ASSAPGTRNEQF

j_gene: TRBJ2-2
abundance: .
v_gene: TRBV5-1
CDR3aa: ASSSGTSGSDTGELF

j_gene: TRBJ2-7
abundance: .
v_gene: TRBV19
CDR3aa: ASSPSGNYEQY

j_gene: TRBJ2-5
abundance: .
v_gene: TRBV25-1
CDR3aa: ASSALQETQY

j_gene: TRBJ2-7
abundance: .
v_gene: TRBV27
CDR3aa: ASSLLQGSSEQY

j_gene: TRBJ2-7
abundance: .
v_gene: TRBV9
CDR3aa: ASSVGSPSYEQY

j_gene: TRBJ2-1
abundance: .
v_gene: TRBV7-2
CDR3aa: ASIKLAGAGNEQF

j_gene: TRBJ2-7
abundance: .
v_gene: TRBV9
CDR3aa: ASSAGTSGSRDEQY